This TCR beta chain was captured in a study of T cells in localized non-small cell lung cancer. TCRdb's copy holds only in-frame clones and misses some; the assay was immunoSEQ multiplex PCR. The sample gives roughly 35,000 clones, about 92% of which show up once; 2% to 2.5% is in the top ten. Note on this clone: As yet, its antigen is unknown.

The study's findings and limits: Appearing in adjacent lung were a median roughly 57 of the top 100 tumor clones. Longer overall survival associated with higher blood T cell density; shorter survival with higher adjacent-lung clonality. Uninvolved adjacent lung had more T cell clonality than any other tissue, topping tumor.

V was cut by 7 bases and J by 4 bases, with 15 bases left in between. The CDR3 sequence is 14 residues long. CDR1 and CDR2 from the germline V gene are SGHTA and FQGNSA. The clonotype was recovered from a female donor at least 60 years old with stage I lung adenocarcinoma. The material was peripheral blood, obtained before any cancer treatment. This rearrangement joins TRBV7-2 to TRBJ2-3, with D possibly TRBD2 on 5 matching bases. The CDR3 DNA is TGTGCCAGCACCGAAAACCCACTAGCAGATACGCAGTATTTT. This gives the protein CASTENPLADTQYF.